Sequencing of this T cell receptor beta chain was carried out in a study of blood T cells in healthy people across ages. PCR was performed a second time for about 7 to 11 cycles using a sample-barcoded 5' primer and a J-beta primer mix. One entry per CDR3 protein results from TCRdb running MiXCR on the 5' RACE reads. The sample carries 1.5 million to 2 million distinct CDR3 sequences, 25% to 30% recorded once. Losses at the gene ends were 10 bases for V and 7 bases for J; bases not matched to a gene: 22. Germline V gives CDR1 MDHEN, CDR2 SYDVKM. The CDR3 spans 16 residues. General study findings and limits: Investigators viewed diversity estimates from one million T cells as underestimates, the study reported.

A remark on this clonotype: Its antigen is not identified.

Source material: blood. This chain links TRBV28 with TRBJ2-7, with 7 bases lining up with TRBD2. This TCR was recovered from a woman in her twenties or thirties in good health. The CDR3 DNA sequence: TGTGCCACCGAACCCCCTGTGGCGGGAGCTCCGGGTGAGCAGTACTTC. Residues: CATEPPVAGAPGEQYF.